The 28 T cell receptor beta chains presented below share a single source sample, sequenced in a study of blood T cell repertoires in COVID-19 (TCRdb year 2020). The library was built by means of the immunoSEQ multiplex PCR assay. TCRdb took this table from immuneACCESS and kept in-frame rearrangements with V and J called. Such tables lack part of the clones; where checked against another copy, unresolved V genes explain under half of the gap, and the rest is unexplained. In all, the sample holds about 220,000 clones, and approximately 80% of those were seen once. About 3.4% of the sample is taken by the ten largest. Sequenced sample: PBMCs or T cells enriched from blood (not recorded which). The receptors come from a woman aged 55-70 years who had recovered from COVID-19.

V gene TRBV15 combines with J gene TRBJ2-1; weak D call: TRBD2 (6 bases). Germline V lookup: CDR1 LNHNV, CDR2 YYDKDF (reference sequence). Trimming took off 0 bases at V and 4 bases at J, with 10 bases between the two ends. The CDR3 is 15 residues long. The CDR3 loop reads CATSRDRDWYNEQFF. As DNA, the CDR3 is TGTGCCACCAGCAGAGATCGGGACTGGTACAATGAGCAGTTCTTC. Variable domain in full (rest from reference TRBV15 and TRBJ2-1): DAMVIQNPRYQVTQFGKPVTLSCSQTLNHNVMYWYQQKSSQAPKLLFHYYDKDFNNEADTPDNFQSRRPNTSFCFLDIRSPGLGDTAMYLCATSRDRDWYNEQFFGPGTRLTVL.

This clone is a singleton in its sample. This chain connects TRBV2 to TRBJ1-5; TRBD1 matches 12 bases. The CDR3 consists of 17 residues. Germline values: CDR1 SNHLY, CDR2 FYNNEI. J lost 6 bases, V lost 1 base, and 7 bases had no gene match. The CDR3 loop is CASSEVWDRGQGQPQHF. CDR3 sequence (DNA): TGTGCCAGCAGTGAAGTGTGGGACAGGGGGCAAGGTCAGCCCCAGCATTTT.

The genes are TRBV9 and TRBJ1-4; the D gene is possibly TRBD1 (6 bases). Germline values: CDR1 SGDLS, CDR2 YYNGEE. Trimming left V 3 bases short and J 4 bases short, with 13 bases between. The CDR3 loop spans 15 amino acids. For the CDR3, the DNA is TGTGCCAGCAGCGGCAGGGGCCTTAATAATGAAAAACTGTTTTTT. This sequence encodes CASSGRGLNNEKLFF. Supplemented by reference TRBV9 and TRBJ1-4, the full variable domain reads DSGVTQTPKHLITATGQRVTLRCSPRSGDLSVYWYQQSLDQGLQFLIQYYNGEERAKGNILERFSAQQFPDLHSELNLSSLELGDSALYFCASSGRGLNNEKLFFGSGTQLSVL.

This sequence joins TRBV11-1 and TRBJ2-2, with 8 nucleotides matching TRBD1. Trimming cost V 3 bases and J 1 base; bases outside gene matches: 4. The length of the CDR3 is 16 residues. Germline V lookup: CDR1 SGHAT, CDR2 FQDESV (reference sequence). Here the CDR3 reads CASSFKGTGNTGELFF. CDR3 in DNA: TGTGCCAGCAGCTTTAAAGGGACAGGGAACACCGGGGAGCTGTTTTTT.

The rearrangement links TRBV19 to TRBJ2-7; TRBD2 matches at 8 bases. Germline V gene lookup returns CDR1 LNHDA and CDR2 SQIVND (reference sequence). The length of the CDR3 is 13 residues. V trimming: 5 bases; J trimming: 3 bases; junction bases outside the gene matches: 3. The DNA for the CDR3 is TGTGCCAGTAGTCCGACTAGCGACTACGAGCAGTACTTC. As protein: CASSPTSDYEQYF.

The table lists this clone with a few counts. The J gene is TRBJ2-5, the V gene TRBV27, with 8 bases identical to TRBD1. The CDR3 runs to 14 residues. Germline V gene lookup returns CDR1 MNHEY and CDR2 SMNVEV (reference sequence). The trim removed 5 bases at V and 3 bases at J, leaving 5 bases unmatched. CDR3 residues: CASSEPGQEETQYF. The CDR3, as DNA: TGTGCCAGCAGTGAGCCGGGACAGGAAGAGACCCAGTACTTC.

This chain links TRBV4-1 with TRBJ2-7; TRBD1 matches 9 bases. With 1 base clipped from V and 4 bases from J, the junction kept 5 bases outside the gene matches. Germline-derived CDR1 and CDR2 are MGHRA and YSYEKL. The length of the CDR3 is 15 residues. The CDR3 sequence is CASSQGQGGIYEQYF. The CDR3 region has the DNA TGCGCCAGCAGCCAAGGACAGGGGGGGATTTACGAGCAGTACTTC.

In nucleotides, the CDR3 is TGTGCCAGCAGTCCGGACAGGGGGCAGGGCTACACCTTC. Translation: CASSPDRGQGYTF. The chain joins TRBV6-5 to TRBJ1-2; TRBD1 aligns across 11 bases. Germline values: CDR1 MNHEY, CDR2 SVGAGI. This CDR3 region has 13 residues. J gave up 8 bases and V 5 bases, and 4 bases lay outside the gene matches.

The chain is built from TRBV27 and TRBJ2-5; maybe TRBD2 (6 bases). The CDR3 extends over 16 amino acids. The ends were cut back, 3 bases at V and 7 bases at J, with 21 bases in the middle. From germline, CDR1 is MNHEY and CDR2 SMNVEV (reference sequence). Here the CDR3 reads CASSFLTSPLGRTQYF. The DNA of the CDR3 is TGTGCCAGCAGTTTCCTGACTAGTCCTCTGGGGCGGACCCAGTACTTC.

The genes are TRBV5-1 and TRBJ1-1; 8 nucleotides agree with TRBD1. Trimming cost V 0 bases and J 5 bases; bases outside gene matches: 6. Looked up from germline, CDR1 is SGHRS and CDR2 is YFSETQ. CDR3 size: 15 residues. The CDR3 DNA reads TGCGCCAGCAGCTTGGTATCAGGGGGCGGTACTGAAGCTTTCTTT. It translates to CASSLVSGGGTEAFF.

The CDR3 loop is CASSLDSDYGYTF. Written as DNA, the CDR3 is TGTGCCAGCAGTTTGGACTCGGACTATGGCTACACCTTC. The chain has TRBV7-8 and TRBJ1-2; D unresolved. This CDR3 has 13 amino acids. Germline values: CDR1 SGHVS, CDR2 FQNEAQ. Trimming cost V 6 bases and J 3 bases, with 11 bases left between them.

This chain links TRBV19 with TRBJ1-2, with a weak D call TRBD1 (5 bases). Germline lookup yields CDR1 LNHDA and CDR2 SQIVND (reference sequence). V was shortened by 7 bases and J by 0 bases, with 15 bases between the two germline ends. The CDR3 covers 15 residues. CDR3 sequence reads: CASTTPDNANYGYTF. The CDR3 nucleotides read TGTGCCAGTACCACACCGGACAATGCTAACTATGGCTACACCTTC.

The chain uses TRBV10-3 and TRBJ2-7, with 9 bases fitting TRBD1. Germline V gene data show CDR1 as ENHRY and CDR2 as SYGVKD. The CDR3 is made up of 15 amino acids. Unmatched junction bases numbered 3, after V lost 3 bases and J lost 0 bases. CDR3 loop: CAISDGTGISYEQYF. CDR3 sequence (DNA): TGTGCCATCAGTGATGGGACAGGGATCTCCTACGAGCAGTACTTC.

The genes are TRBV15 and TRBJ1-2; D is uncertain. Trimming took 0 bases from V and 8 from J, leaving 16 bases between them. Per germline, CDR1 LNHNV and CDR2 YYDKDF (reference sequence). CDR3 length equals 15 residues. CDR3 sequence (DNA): TGTGCCACCAGCAGAGATCTAGCAGGCACGGAGGGCTACACCTTC. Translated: CATSRDLAGTEGYTF.

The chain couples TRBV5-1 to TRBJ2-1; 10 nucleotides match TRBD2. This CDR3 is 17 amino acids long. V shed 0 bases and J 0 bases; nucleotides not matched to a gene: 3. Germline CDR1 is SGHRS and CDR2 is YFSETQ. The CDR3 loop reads CASSLDSSGSSYNEQFF. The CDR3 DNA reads TGCGCCAGCAGCTTGGATTCTAGCGGGAGCTCCTACAATGAGCAGTTCTTC.

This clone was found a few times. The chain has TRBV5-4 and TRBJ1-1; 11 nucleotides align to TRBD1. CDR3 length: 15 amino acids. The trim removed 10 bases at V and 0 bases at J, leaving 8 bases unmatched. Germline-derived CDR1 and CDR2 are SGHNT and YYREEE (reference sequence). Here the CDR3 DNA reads TGTGCCGGTAGGACAGGGGGCCTCATGAACACTGAAGCTTTCTTT. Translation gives CAGRTGGLMNTEAFF. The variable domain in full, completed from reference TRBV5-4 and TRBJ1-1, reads ETGVTQSPTHLIKTRGQQVTLRCSSQSGHNTVSWYQQALGQGPQFIFQYYREEENGRGNFPPRFSGLQFPNYSSELNVNALELDDSALYLCAGRTGGLMNTEAFFGQGTRLTVV.

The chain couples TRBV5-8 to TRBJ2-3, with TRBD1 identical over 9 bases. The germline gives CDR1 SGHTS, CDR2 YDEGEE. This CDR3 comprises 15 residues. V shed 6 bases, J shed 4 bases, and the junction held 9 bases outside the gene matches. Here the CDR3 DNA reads TGTGCCAGCATCAACCGGGACAGGGCAGCAGATACGCAGTATTTT. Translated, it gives CASINRDRAADTQYF.

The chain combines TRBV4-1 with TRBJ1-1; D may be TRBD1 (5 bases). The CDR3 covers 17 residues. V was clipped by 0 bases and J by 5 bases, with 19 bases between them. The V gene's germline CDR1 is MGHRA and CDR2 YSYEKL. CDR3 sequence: CASSQEVVDSQGTEAFF. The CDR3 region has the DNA TGCGCCAGCAGCCAAGAGGTGGTAGACAGTCAAGGGACTGAAGCTTTCTTT.

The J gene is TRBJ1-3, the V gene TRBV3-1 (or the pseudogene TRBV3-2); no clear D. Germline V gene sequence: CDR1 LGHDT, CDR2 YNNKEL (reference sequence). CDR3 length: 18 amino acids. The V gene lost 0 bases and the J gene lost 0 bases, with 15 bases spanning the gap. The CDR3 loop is CASSQERRSSFSGNTIYF. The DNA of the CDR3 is TGTGCCAGCAGCCAAGAAAGGCGGTCTTCATTCTCTGGAAACACCATATATTTT.

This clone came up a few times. CDR3 nucleotides: TGTGCCAGTAGTATGGCAGCAGGCGGGCAGCCCCAGCATTTT. Translation gives CASSMAAGGQPQHF. This chain uses TRBV19 with TRBJ1-5; D remains unclear. V lost 3 bases and J 7 bases, leaving 13 bases between the germline ends. Germline values: CDR1 LNHDA, CDR2 SQIVND (reference sequence). The CDR3 length is 14 residues.

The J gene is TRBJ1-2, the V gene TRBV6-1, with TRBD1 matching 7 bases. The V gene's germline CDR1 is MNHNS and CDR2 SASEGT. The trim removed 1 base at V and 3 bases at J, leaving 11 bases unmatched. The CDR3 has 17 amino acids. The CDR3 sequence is CASSEEEFRQGHYGYTF. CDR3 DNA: TGTGCCAGCAGTGAAGAAGAATTTCGACAGGGTCACTATGGCTACACCTTC.

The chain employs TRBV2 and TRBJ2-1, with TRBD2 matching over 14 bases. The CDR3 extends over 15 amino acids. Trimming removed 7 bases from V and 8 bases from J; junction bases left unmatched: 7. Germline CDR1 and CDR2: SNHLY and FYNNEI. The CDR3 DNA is TGTGCCAGCACCCTGACTAGCGGGGGGGTAGATGAGCAGTTCTTC. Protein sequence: CASTLTSGGVDEQFF.

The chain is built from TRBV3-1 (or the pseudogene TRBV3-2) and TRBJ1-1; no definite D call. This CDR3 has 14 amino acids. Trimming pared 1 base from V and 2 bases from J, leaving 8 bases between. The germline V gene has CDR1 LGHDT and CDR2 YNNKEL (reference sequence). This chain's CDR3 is CASSQVEGNTEAFF. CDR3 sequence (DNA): TGTGCCAGCAGCCAAGTAGAGGGTAACACTGAAGCTTTCTTT.

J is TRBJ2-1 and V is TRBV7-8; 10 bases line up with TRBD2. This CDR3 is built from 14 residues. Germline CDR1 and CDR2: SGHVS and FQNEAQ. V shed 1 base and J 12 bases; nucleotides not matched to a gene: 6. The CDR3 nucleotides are TGTGCCAGCAGCTTAGAACTAGCGGGAAGTGTGCAGTTCTTC. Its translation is CASSLELAGSVQFF.

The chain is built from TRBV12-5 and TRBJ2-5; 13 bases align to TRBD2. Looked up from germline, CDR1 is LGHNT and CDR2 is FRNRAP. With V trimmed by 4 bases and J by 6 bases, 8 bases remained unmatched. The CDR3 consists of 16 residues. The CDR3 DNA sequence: TGTGCTAGTGGTTCCCTCGGACTAGCGGGAGTAAAGACCCAGTACTTC. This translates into CASGSLGLAGVKTQYF.

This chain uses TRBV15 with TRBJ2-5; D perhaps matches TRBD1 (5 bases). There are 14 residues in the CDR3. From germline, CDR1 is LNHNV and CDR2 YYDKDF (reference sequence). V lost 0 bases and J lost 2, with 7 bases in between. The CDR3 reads CATSRERTQETQYF. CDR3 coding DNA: TGTGCCACCAGCAGAGAGCGGACACAAGAGACCCAGTACTTC. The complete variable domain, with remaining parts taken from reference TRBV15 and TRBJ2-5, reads DAMVIQNPRYQVTQFGKPVTLSCSQTLNHNVMYWYQQKSSQAPKLLFHYYDKDFNNEADTPDNFQSRRPNTSFCFLDIRSPGLGDTAMYLCATSRERTQETQYFGPGTRLLVL.

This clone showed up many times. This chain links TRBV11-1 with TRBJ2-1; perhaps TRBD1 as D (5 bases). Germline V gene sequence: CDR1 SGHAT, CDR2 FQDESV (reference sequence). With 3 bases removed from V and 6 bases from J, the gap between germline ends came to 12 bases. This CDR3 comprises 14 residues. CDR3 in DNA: TGTGCCAGCAGCTTCGTCACAGGCGTCAATGAGCAGTTCTTC. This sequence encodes CASSFVTGVNEQFF.

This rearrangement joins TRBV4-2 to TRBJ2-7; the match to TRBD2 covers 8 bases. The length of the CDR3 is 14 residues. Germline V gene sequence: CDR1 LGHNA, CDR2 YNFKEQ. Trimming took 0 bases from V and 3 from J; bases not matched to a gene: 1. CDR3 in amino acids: CASSQEGTSYEQYF. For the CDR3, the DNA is TGTGCCAGCAGCCAAGAAGGGACTAGCTACGAGCAGTACTTC.